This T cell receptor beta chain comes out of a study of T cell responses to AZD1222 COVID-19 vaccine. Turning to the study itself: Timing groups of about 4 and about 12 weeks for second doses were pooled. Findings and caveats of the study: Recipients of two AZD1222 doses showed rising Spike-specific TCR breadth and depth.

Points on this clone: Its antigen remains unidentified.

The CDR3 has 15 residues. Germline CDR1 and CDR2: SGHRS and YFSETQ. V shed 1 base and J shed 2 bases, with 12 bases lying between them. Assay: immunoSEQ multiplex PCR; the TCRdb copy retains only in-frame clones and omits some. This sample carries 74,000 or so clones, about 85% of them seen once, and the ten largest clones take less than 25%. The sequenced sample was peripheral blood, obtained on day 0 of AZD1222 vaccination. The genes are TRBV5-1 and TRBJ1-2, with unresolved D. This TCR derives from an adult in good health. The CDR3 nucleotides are TGCGCCAGCAGCTTGTCCGCGGGCGCGAACTATGGCTACACCTTC. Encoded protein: CASSLSAGANYGYTF.